Shown below are 12 T cell receptor beta chains from a single sample sequenced in a study of blood T cell repertoires in COVID-19 (dated by TCRdb to the early 2020s). The library was produced with the immunoSEQ multiplex PCR assay. TCRdb obtained this table from immuneACCESS and retained in-frame rearrangements with V and J assigned. These tables miss some clones; where compared with another copy, unresolved V genes account for less than half of the shortfall, and the remainder is unexplained. This sample lists just over 650,000 clones; approximately 90% were detected once. The ten largest clonotypes hold roughly 0.26% of the sample. Sequenced input: peripheral blood. The source is a woman between 18 and 30 years old with acute or convalescent COVID-19.

The gene calls are TRBV6-1 and TRBJ2-7; 9 nucleotides align to TRBD1. CDR3 length: 15 amino acids. Per germline, CDR1 MNHNS and CDR2 SASEGT. The J segment lost 6 bases and the V segment lost 2 bases, leaving 8 bases of the junction unmatched. CDR3 sequence (DNA): TGTGCCAGCAGTGAATCCCCGGGGGACAGGGCCGAGCAGTACTTC. Its protein product is CASSESPGDRAEQYF.

V gene TRBV10-3 combines with J gene TRBJ2-7; tentative D call: TRBD1 (6 bases). CDR3 length: 13 amino acids. The V gene's germline CDR1 is ENHRY and CDR2 SYGVKD. V was trimmed by 2 bases and J by 7 bases, leaving 12 bases between them. The CDR3: CAISENRVGEQYF. In DNA form, the CDR3 reads TGTGCCATCAGTGAGAACAGGGTCGGGGAGCAGTACTTC.

This clone came up a few times. The chain has TRBV19 and TRBJ2-2, with 12 bases that match TRBD2. V was pared by 4 bases and J by 6 bases, with 9 bases of the junction left unmatched. From germline, CDR1 is LNHDA and CDR2 SQIVND (reference sequence). The CDR3 is 17 amino acids. CDR3 region: CASSKLAGGTGSGELFF. CDR3 nucleotide sequence: TGTGCCAGTAGTAAACTAGCGGGGGGCACAGGGTCCGGGGAGCTGTTTTTT.

The rearrangement joins TRBV7-9 to TRBJ1-4; 7 nucleotides line up with TRBD1. The CDR3 length is 15 residues. Germline loops: CDR1 SEHNR, CDR2 FQNEAQ (reference sequence). J lost 4 bases, V lost 7 bases, and 9 bases had no gene match. The CDR3 reads CASTSPGGFNEKLFF. The CDR3 DNA sequence: TGTGCCAGCACCTCCCCAGGGGGATTTAATGAAAAACTGTTTTTT.

The J gene is TRBJ2-7, the V gene TRBV5-6, with 7 nucleotides matching TRBD2. There are 15 residues in the CDR3. Looked up from germline, CDR1 is SGHDT and CDR2 is YYEEEE. V was pared by 0 bases and J by 3 bases, with 6 bases of the junction left unmatched. CDR3 DNA sequence: TGTGCCAGCAGCTTGGGGGCGGGGGAATTCTACGAGCAGTACTTC. Amino acids: CASSLGAGEFYEQYF.

The chain couples TRBV4-1 to TRBJ1-2, with a possible D match to TRBD1 (5 bases). V was clipped by 3 bases and J by 4 bases, with 15 bases between them. Germline V gene sequence: CDR1 MGHRA, CDR2 YSYEKL. This CDR3 is built from 15 residues. The CDR3, as DNA: TGCGCCAGCAGCCAGGGCTGGGGCGAACTCTATGGCTACACCTTC. The encoded protein is CASSQGWGELYGYTF.

The J gene is TRBJ2-1, the V gene TRBV6-2 or TRBV6-3, with 13 bases lining up with TRBD2. Germline V gene lookup returns CDR1 MNHEY and CDR2 SVGEGT. With 0 bases clipped from V and 0 bases from J, the junction kept 8 bases outside the gene matches. The CDR3 has 20 residues. CDR3 nucleotides: TGTGCCAGCAGTTACTCGCTGACTAGCGGGGGGCCGGGCTCCTACAATGAGCAGTTCTTC. Translated: CASSYSLTSGGPGSYNEQFF.

The chain uses TRBV7-2 and TRBJ1-1; possible D gene TRBD1, 5 bases. This CDR3 spans 16 amino acids. Trimming cost V 0 bases and J 4 bases, with 15 bases left between them. Germline V CDR1 and CDR2: SGHTA, FQGNSA. CDR3 bases: TGTGCCAGCAGCTTAGCGCTCTGGGACTGGGGCACTGAAGCTTTCTTT. It is translated as CASSLALWDWGTEAFF.

V gene TRBV7-9 combines with J gene TRBJ1-1, with TRBD1 identical over 7 bases. With V trimmed by 7 bases and J by 5 bases, 7 bases remained unmatched. Germline V gene sequence: CDR1 SEHNR, CDR2 FQNEAQ (reference sequence). The CDR3 extends over 13 amino acids. DNA of the CDR3: TGTGCCAGCACCCAGACAGGGAATACTGAAGCTTTCTTT. Protein sequence: CASTQTGNTEAFF.

The chain combines TRBV5-6 with TRBJ1-3; D unresolved. The germline CDR1 and CDR2 sequences are SGHDT and YYEEEE. This CDR3 spans 16 amino acids. Trimming pared 3 bases from V and 4 bases from J, leaving 17 bases between. The CDR3 region has the DNA TGTGCCAGCAGCTGGAGCGGACGGAACATCGGAAACACCATATATTTT. Residues: CASSWSGRNIGNTIYF. The entire variable domain, with the rest obtained from reference TRBV5-6 and TRBJ1-3, is as follows: DAGVTQSPTHLIKTRGQQVTLRCSPKSGHDTVSWYQQALGQGPQFIFQYYEEEERQRGNFPDRFSGHQFPNYSSELNVNALLLGDSALYLCASSWSGRNIGNTIYFGEGSWLTVV.

The rearrangement links TRBV5-1 to TRBJ2-7, with TRBD2 matching 7 bases. This CDR3 contains 16 residues. The V segment lost 0 bases and the J segment 6 bases; nucleotides outside the gene matches: 12. The V gene's germline CDR1 is SGHRS and CDR2 YFSETQ. The CDR3 nucleotides read TGCGCCAGCAGCTTGGAGCCCGGGACTATTCTTTCCGAGCAGTACTTC. Translation: CASSLEPGTILSEQYF. The variable domain in full, with the rest retrieved from reference TRBV5-1 and TRBJ2-7, is KAGVTQTPRYLIKTRGQQVTLSCSPISGHRSVSWYQQTPGQGLQFLFEYFSETQRNKGNFPGRFSGRQFSNSRSEMNVSTLELGDSALYLCASSLEPGTILSEQYFGPGTRLTVT.

The rearrangement uses TRBV4-1 and TRBJ1-2; the D gene is possibly TRBD1 (5 bases). Germline lookup yields CDR1 MGHRA and CDR2 YSYEKL. This CDR3 comprises 16 residues. Deletions cut 0 bases from V and 4 bases from J, with 15 bases between. The CDR3 DNA is TGCGCCAGCAGCCAAGAGGGGCTCGGCAGCCCCTATGGCTACACCTTC. It encodes CASSQEGLGSPYGYTF.